This T cell receptor beta chain comes out of a study of blood T cell repertoires in COVID-19. Per the germline V gene, CDR1 is MRHNA and CDR2 is SNTAGT. The CDR3 length is 13 residues. Trimming stripped 2 bases from V and 3 bases from J, with 4 bases between. Authors' analysis steps: From reference gene primer amplification, estimates of nucleated cell counts were derived. The table came from immunoSEQ multiplex PCR; TCRdb's copy has only in-frame clones and leaves some out. That table furnishes V, J and clone size, whereas the DNA furnished D and trimming. The sample has 44,000 or so clones, 86% seen once.

The sequencing sample was made of peripheral blood. This receptor was identified in a human donor in a cohort sampled during active COVID-19. The chain employs TRBV6-4 and TRBJ2-2; D is unresolved. CDR3 sequence reads: CASSDADTGELFF. The CDR3 DNA sequence: TGTGCCAGCAGTGACGCGGACACCGGGGAGCTGTTTTTT.